The 31 T cell receptor beta chains listed next were all sequenced from one sample in a study of circulating tumor DNA in untreated peripheral T-cell lymphoma. Libraries were prepared by immunoSEQ multiplex PCR; TCRdb keeps only in-frame clonotypes and omits some of them. The table shows under 3,000 clones, with more than 55% occurring only once. Sequenced input: tumor tissue. These receptors were collected from a human donor with peripheral T-cell lymphoma.

This clone was seen a handful of times. V usage is TRBV1 and J usage is TRBJ2-7; the table gives TRBD2 as D, unverified against the DNA. TRBV1 corresponds to a pseudogene. This CDR3 has 16 amino acids. CDR3 bases: TGCGCCAGCAGCCAAGACAGGCTAGCGGGAGCCTACGAGCAGTACTTC. This translates into CASSQDRLAGAYEQYF.

This clone is classed as medium-sized (0.01 to 0.1%). The chain couples TRBV11-3 to TRBJ2-2; D gene uncertain. The CDR3 covers 15 residues. V lost 3 bases to trimming and J lost 4 bases, with 12 bases between them. From germline, CDR1 is SGHNT and CDR2 YENEEA. CDR3 nucleotide sequence: TGTGCCAGCAGCTTTAGGTCCGACCCCACCGGGGAGCTGTTTTTT. Protein product: CASSFRSDPTGELFF. Drawing the rest from reference TRBV11-3 and TRBJ2-2, the complete variable domain is EAGVVQSPRYKIIEKKQPVAFWCNPISGHNTLYWYLQNLGQGPELLIRYENEEAVDDSQLPKDRFSAERLKGVDSTLKIQPAELGDSAVYLCASSFRSDPTGELFFGEGSRLTVL.

This clone was picked up one time. This chain joins TRBV10-2 and TRBJ2-7, with D unclear. Trimming took 3 bases from V and 3 from J, leaving 18 bases between them. The CDR3 has 16 residues. Germline V gene lookup returns CDR1 WSHSY and CDR2 SAAADI. The CDR3 DNA sequence: TGCGCCAGCAGTGACGGTAGACCCGGTGGCTTCTACGAGCAGTACTTC. This codes for CASSDGRPGGFYEQYF.

The chain has TRBV18 and TRBJ2-5, with TRBD2 matching 8 bases. The trim removed 1 base at V and 1 base at J, leaving 2 bases unmatched. This CDR3 comprises 15 residues. Germline values: CDR1 KGHSH, CDR2 LQKENI. The CDR3 here is CASSPRTSGQETQYF. In DNA, the CDR3 is TGTGCCAGCTCACCACGAACTAGCGGCCAAGAGACCCAGTACTTC. The full variable domain, rest sourced from reference TRBV18 and TRBJ2-5, is NAGVMQNPRHLVRRRGQEARLRCSPMKGHSHVYWYRQLPEEGLKFMVYLQKENIIDESGMPKERFSAEFPKEGPSILRIQQVVRGDSAAYFCASSPRTSGQETQYFGPGTRLLVL.

This clone was detected a few times. This rearrangement joins TRBV19 to TRBJ1-2; TRBD1 might be the D (6 bases). Trimming pared 5 bases from V and 3 bases from J, leaving 16 bases between. Germline V gene data show CDR1 as LNHDA and CDR2 as SQIVND (reference sequence). The CDR3 is made up of 15 amino acids. The CDR3 sequence is CASSADKQGYYGYTF. The CDR3 region has the DNA TGTGCCAGTAGTGCTGATAAACAGGGATACTATGGCTACACCTTC.

The rearrangement joins TRBV19 to TRBJ1-5; 9 nucleotides agree with TRBD1. The trim removed 3 bases at V and 7 bases at J, leaving 13 bases unmatched. Germline V gene lookup returns CDR1 LNHDA and CDR2 SQIVND (reference sequence). This CDR3 contains 17 residues. CDR3 DNA sequence: TGTGCCAGTAGTATCTTCCGGACAGGGGACGCCGGGCAGCCCCAGCATTTT. Amino acids: CASSIFRTGDAGQPQHF.

The rearrangement joins TRBV19 to TRBJ1-4, with TRBD1 matching over 9 bases. The V gene's germline CDR1 is LNHDA and CDR2 SQIVND (reference sequence). This CDR3 comprises 17 residues. J was trimmed by 4 bases and V by 4 bases; bases with no gene match: 10. CDR3 coding DNA: TGTGCCAGTAGTACCCGGACAGGGGATACTGATAATGAAAAACTGTTTTTT. Translating gives CASSTRTGDTDNEKLFF.

The gene calls are TRBV6-8 and TRBJ1-2; D is unclear. The CDR3 is 13 amino acids. With 6 bases removed from V and 4 bases from J, the gap between germline ends came to 12 bases. Looked up from germline, CDR1 is MNHGY and CDR2 is SAAAGT. CDR3 nucleotides: TGTGCCAGCAGCGCCCCCGGAGGCTATGGCTACACCTTC. This encodes CASSAPGGYGYTF.

The CDR3 nucleotides are TGCGCCAGCAGTCAATCAGGGCCTGGGACCCAGTACTTC. Protein product: CASSQSGPGTQYF. V and J are TRBV10-2 and TRBJ2-5; D perhaps matches TRBD1 (5 bases). V was clipped by 5 bases and J by 7 bases, with 14 bases between them. The CDR3 has 13 residues. Germline CDR1 is WSHSY and CDR2 is SAAADI.

This CDR3 is CASSPGPRQHYGYTF. CDR3 in DNA: TGTGCCAGTAGTCCAGGGCCCAGGCAGCACTATGGCTACACCTTC. This chain uses TRBV19 with TRBJ1-2; weak D call: TRBD1 (5 bases). Trimming stripped 5 bases from V and 3 bases from J, with 16 bases between. Germline CDR1 LNHDA, CDR2 SQIVND (reference sequence). The CDR3 covers 15 residues. Full variable domain (missing parts from reference TRBV19 and TRBJ1-2): DGGITQSPKYLFRKEGQNVTLSCEQNLNHDAMYWYRQDPGQGLRLIYYSQIVNDFQKGDIAEGYSVSREKKESFPLTVTSAQKNPTAFYLCASSPGPRQHYGYTFGSGTRLTVV.

This chain connects TRBV11-3 to TRBJ2-4, with D possibly matching TRBD2 (6 bases). Germline V lookup: CDR1 SGHNT, CDR2 YENEEA. The CDR3 loop spans 15 amino acids. The ends were cut back, 3 bases at V and 3 bases at J, with 12 bases in the middle. CDR3 sequence (DNA): TGTGCCAGCAGCTTGGAGGGTGTCAGCAAAAACATTCAGTACTTC. Protein: CASSLEGVSKNIQYF.

This clone was detected a few times. The chain couples TRBV5-1 to TRBJ2-1; D might be TRBD1 (5 bases). Germline values: CDR1 SGHRS, CDR2 YFSETQ. With 5 bases removed from V and 9 bases from J, the gap between germline ends came to 21 bases. The CDR3 runs to 15 residues. CDR3 sequence reads: CASRAGSYTRIEQFF. In DNA, the CDR3 is TGCGCCAGCAGAGCAGGGTCCTACACACGAATTGAGCAGTTCTTC.

The rearrangement joins TRBV25-1 to TRBJ1-2; unclear D gene. Looked up from germline, CDR1 is MGHDK and CDR2 is SYGVNS. CDR3 length: 13 residues. The V end was cut by 3 bases, the J end by 4 bases, with 9 bases between. CDR3 bases: TGTGCCAGCAGTGACCCGAGTGGCTATGGCTACACCTTC. It specifies CASSDPSGYGYTF.

The gene calls are TRBV19 and TRBJ1-2; no clear D. Germline V CDR1 and CDR2: LNHDA, SQIVND (reference sequence). This CDR3 contains 15 residues. V gave up 6 bases and J gave up 7 bases, with 21 bases separating them. CDR3 DNA sequence: TGTGCCAGTAGCCCCGAACCCCGGGTGGTGTCTGGCTACACCTTC. It encodes CASSPEPRVVSGYTF. Full variable domain (rest looked up from reference TRBV19 and TRBJ1-2): DGGITQSPKYLFRKEGQNVTLSCEQNLNHDAMYWYRQDPGQGLRLIYYSQIVNDFQKGDIAEGYSVSREKKESFPLTVTSAQKNPTAFYLCASSPEPRVVSGYTFGSGTRLTVV.

The chain joins TRBV29-1 to TRBJ1-1, with TRBD1 matching 8 bases. This CDR3 region has 14 residues. The germline gives CDR1 SQVTM, CDR2 ANQGSEA. Trimming cost V 7 bases and J 0 bases; bases outside gene matches: 7. CDR3 protein: CSASRQGLNTEAFF. CDR3 sequence (DNA): TGCAGCGCATCTCGACAGGGGCTGAACACTGAAGCTTTCTTT. Variable domain in full (rest from reference TRBV29-1 and TRBJ1-1): SAVISQKPSRDICQRGTSLTIQCQVDSQVTMMFWYRQQPGQSLTLIATANQGSEATYESGFVIDKFPISRPNLTFSTLTVSNMSPEDSSIYLCSASRQGLNTEAFFGQGTRLTVV.

V is TRBV10-2 and J is TRBJ1-1, with 7 bases fitting TRBD1. Germline V gene sequence: CDR1 WSHSY, CDR2 SAAADI. The CDR3 length is 16 residues. Germline trimming cut 4 bases from V and 4 bases from J; bases unmatched to any gene: 12. The CDR3 is CASSVVMRGRFTEAFF. The DNA for the CDR3 is TGCGCCAGCAGTGTGGTGATGAGGGGGCGATTCACTGAAGCTTTCTTT.

This clone is categorized as medium-sized. V is TRBV6-8 and J is TRBJ1-1, with 9 bases lining up with TRBD1. This CDR3 is built from 13 residues. The V gene's germline CDR1 is MNHGY and CDR2 SAAAGT. V was pared by 10 bases and J by 5 bases, with 8 bases of the junction left unmatched. The CDR3 nucleotides read TGTGCCACCAAGGACAGGGGTGAAACTGAAGCTTTCTTT. As protein: CATKDRGETEAFF.

J is TRBJ2-2 and V is TRBV30, with D tentatively TRBD1 or TRBD2 (6 bases each). This CDR3 spans 13 amino acids. Trimming pared 0 bases from V and 7 bases from J, leaving 9 bases between. In germline, CDR1 is GTSNPN, CDR2 SVGIG (reference sequence). The CDR3 here is CAWSVQGGGELFF. Here the CDR3 DNA reads TGTGCCTGGAGTGTACAGGGAGGCGGGGAGCTGTTTTTT.

The rearrangement links TRBV10-2 to TRBJ1-2; D gene ambiguous. In germline, CDR1 is WSHSY, CDR2 SAAADI. This CDR3 spans 13 amino acids. V lost 8 bases and J 3 bases, leaving 13 bases between the germline ends. CDR3 sequence: CASQGPLDYGYTF. The CDR3 DNA reads as TGCGCCAGCCAAGGACCACTGGACTATGGCTACACCTTC.

A remark on this clone: Since a much larger clone is just one base distant, this may be a read error. The chain joins TRBV6-7 to TRBJ2-7; no firm D call. TRBV6-7 is annotated as an ORF whose role is uncertain. This CDR3 contains 14 residues. This CDR3 is CASSYPVDSYKQYF. The CDR3 region has the DNA TGTGCCAGCAGTTACCCGGTCGACTCCTACAAGCAGTACTTC.

In this sample, this clone turned up a few times. This sequence joins TRBV6-8 and TRBJ1-6, with D possibly TRBD1 on 5 matching bases. Trimming shortened V by 6 bases and J by 6 bases, and 15 bases separated the two germline ends. From germline, CDR1 is MNHGY and CDR2 SAAAGT. This CDR3 contains 15 residues. CDR3 region: CASSKDRAINSPLHF. The CDR3, as DNA: TGTGCCAGCAGCAAAGACAGAGCGATTAATTCACCCCTCCACTTT.

The chain has TRBV25-1 and TRBJ2-1; 7 bases align to TRBD2. The CDR3 spans 13 residues. The trim removed 4 bases at V and 6 bases at J, leaving 3 bases unmatched. Germline V CDR1 and CDR2: MGHDK, SYGVNS. The CDR3 DNA reads TGTGCCAGCAGTGCTATAGCGGGCAATGAGCAGTTCTTC. Protein product: CASSAIAGNEQFF.

The chain links TRBV23-1 to TRBJ2-5, with no clear D. TRBV23-1 is an ORF for which the function is uncertain. V lost 6 bases and J 4 bases, leaving 12 bases between the germline ends. The CDR3 contains 13 residues. CDR3 in DNA: TGCGCCAGCAGCTTGATCACGGCAGAGACCCAGTACTTC. Amino acids: CASSLITAETQYF.

This clone is a singleton in its sample. The chain uses TRBV6-8 and TRBJ2-5; tentative D call: TRBD2 (6 bases). This CDR3 contains 13 residues. Trimming left V 7 bases short and J 6 bases short, with 15 bases between. CDR1 is MNHGY, CDR2 SAAAGT, per germline. Written as DNA, the CDR3 is TGTGCCAGCAACACGGACTACCCTCAGACCCAGTACTTC. Its translation is CASNTDYPQTQYF.

This clone was observed a few times. The V gene is TRBV14, the J gene TRBJ2-5; 10 bases line up with TRBD2. The germline V gene encodes CDR1 SGHDN and CDR2 FVKESK. Germline trimming cut 1 base from V and 2 bases from J; bases unmatched to any gene: 7. The CDR3 is 17 residues long. The CDR3 DNA reads TGTGCCAGCAGCCAAGCTCTAGCGGGGGCCTTACAAGAGACCCAGTACTTC. This gives the protein CASSQALAGALQETQYF.

V gene TRBV6-1 combines with J gene TRBJ2-7; 11 bases agree with TRBD2. J gave up 4 bases and V 1 base, and 3 bases lay outside the gene matches. Germline V lookup: CDR1 MNHNS, CDR2 SASEGT. The CDR3 spans 15 residues. CDR3 amino acids: CASSEDLAGGYEQYF. The CDR3 DNA sequence: TGTGCCAGCAGTGAAGACCTAGCGGGGGGATACGAGCAGTACTTC.

In its sample, this clone is medium-sized. The V call is TRBV19, the J call TRBJ2-1; TRBD1 agrees at 7 bases. Per germline, CDR1 LNHDA and CDR2 SQIVND (reference sequence). CDR3 length equals 15 residues. The V gene end was trimmed by 3 bases and the J gene end by 2 bases; junction bases not matched to a gene: 4. CDR3 coding DNA: TGTGCCAGTAGTATTATCCAGGGGGCCTACAATGAGCAGTTCTTC. Translation gives CASSIIQGAYNEQFF.

This clone occurred a few times. The chain links TRBV19 to TRBJ1-5; 8 bases are a match to TRBD1. The CDR3 has 14 residues. CDR1 and CDR2 (germline): LNHDA, SQIVND (reference sequence). With 5 bases clipped from V and 4 bases from J, the junction kept 4 bases outside the gene matches. The CDR3 spells CASSQYRGNQPQHF. The CDR3 DNA sequence: TGTGCCAGTAGTCAGTACAGGGGGAATCAGCCCCAGCATTTT.

This clone has only a few counts. The V gene is TRBV15, the J gene TRBJ2-3, with 7 bases identical to TRBD2. The CDR3 has 15 amino acids. CDR1 and CDR2 from the germline V gene are LNHNV and YYDKDF (reference sequence). After removal of 0 bases from V and 6 bases from J, the junction contained 6 bases not matched to a gene. The CDR3 sequence: CATSRDRTSGDTQYF. The CDR3 bases are TGTGCCACCAGCAGAGACCGGACTAGTGGGGATACGCAGTATTTT.

V is TRBV6-8 and J is TRBJ2-7, with no clear D. CDR3 length: 16 residues. V was shortened by 6 bases and J by 3 bases, with 21 bases between the two germline ends. Germline V CDR1 and CDR2: MNHGY, SAAAGT. The CDR3 coding sequence is TGTGCCAGCAGCCCCGACGGGCAGAAGAAGGTCTACGAGCAGTACTTC. This sequence encodes CASSPDGQKKVYEQYF.

The rearrangement links TRBV29-1 to TRBJ2-6; D gene ambiguous. Germline V gene lookup returns CDR1 SQVTM and CDR2 ANQGSEA. The V end was cut by 4 bases, the J end by 6 bases, with 13 bases between. CDR3 length: 14 residues. The DNA of the CDR3 is TGCAGCGTTGGGAGTTTACCTGAGGCCAACGTCCTGACTTTC. Amino acids: CSVGSLPEANVLTF.